Below, one TCR beta chain is given with its context. This sample is drawn from a study of cytomegalovirus exposure and HLA in healthy donors. The V gene's germline CDR1 is WNHNN and CDR2 SYGVQD (reference sequence). The CDR3 has 13 amino acids. Trimming left V 3 bases short and J 6 bases short, with 12 bases between. The PCR was carried out with 60 Vbeta primers and 13 Jbeta primers. Assay: immunoSEQ multiplex PCR; the TCRdb copy retains only in-frame clones and omits some. The sample contains 97,000 or so clones, roughly 10% of which appear only once. V usage is TRBV10-1 and J usage is TRBJ2-7, with a possible D match to TRBD2 (5 bases). The source is a man aged 45 to 65 in good health and CMV-seropositive. What was sequenced was PBMCs. The CDR3 region has the DNA TGCGCCAGCAGTGATTTGTCGGGGTCCGAGCAGTACTTC. Its translation: CASSDLSGSEQYF.